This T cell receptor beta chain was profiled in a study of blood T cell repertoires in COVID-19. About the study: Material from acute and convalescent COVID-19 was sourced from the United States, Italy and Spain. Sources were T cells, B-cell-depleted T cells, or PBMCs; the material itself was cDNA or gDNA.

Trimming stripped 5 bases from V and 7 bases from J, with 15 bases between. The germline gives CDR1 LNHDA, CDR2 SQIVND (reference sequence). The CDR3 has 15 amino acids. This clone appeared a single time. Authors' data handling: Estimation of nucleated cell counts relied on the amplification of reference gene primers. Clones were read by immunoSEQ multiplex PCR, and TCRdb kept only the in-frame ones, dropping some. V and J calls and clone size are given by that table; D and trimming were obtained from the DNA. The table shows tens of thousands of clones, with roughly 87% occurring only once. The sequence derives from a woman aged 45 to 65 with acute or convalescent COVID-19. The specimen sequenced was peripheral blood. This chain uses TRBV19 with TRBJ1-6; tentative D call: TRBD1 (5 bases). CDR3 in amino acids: CASSPGGGPNSPLHF. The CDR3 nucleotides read TGTGCCAGTAGTCCGGGGGGGGGACCGAATTCACCCCTCCACTTT.